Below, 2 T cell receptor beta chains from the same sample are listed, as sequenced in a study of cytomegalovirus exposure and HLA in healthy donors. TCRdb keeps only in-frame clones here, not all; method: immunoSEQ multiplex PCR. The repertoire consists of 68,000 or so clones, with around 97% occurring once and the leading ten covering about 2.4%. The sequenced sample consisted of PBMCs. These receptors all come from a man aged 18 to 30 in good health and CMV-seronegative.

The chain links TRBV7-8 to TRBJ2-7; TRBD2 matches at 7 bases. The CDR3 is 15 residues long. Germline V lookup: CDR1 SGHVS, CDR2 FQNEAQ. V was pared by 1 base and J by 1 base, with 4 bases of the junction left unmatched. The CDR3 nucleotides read TGTGCCAGCAGCTTAGGTACAGCGGGATCCTACGAGCAGTACTTC. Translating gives CASSLGTAGSYEQYF.

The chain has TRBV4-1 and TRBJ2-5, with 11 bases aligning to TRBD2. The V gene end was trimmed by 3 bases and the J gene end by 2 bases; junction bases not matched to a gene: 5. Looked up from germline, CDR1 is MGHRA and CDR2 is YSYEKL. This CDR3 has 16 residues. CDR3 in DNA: TGCGCCAGCAGCCACGAGACTAGCGGGATTCAAGAGACCCAGTACTTC. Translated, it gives CASSHETSGIQETQYF.